The 31 T cell receptor beta chains listed next were all sequenced from one sample in a study of T cells in Graves' hyperthyroidism and ophthalmopathy (dated by TCRdb to about 2019). Library preparation was by multiplex PCR. The instrument was an Illumina HiSeq 2000. The TCR beta CDR3 regions were amplified from RNA transcripts. The TCR CDR3 was subjected to a first round of RT-PCR using the HTBI primer set and the Qiagen OneStep RT-PCR kit. TCRdb handled the public reads itself, with Q25 trimming in fastp and clone calling in MiXCR, and kept productive beta chains. Merged by CDR3 protein, the rows form single entries marked with the most common genes and DNA. In this sample the table shows hundreds of thousands of distinct CDR3 sequences, roughly 16% of which occur a single time. Around 3.9% of the sample is held by the ten biggest clonotypes. Sequencing input: blood. Every receptor here comes from a woman aged 25 to 39 with Graves' hyperthyroidism.

This clonotype has ten or more counts. The chain is built from TRBV15 and TRBJ2-5; D unresolved. Trimming shortened V by 0 bases and J by 7 bases, and 9 bases separated the two germline ends. This CDR3 has 13 amino acids. From germline, CDR1 is LNHNV and CDR2 YYDKDF (reference sequence). DNA for the CDR3: TGTGCCACCAGCAGAGACGTCGGCGGGACCCAGTACTTC. Translation: CATSRDVGGTQYF.

V gene TRBV6-2 or TRBV6-3 combines with J gene TRBJ2-7; 9 bases align to TRBD1. Germline loops: CDR1 MNHEY, CDR2 SVGEGT. The CDR3 runs to 14 residues. The V gene end was trimmed by 8 bases and the J gene end by 7 bases; junction bases not matched to a gene: 12. In DNA, the CDR3 is TGTGCCAGCGGGCCGGACAGGGGCATTAGAGAGCAGTACTTC. It is translated as CASGPDRGIREQYF.

This clonotype appeared many times. The gene calls are TRBV28 and TRBJ1-5; D might be TRBD1 (6 bases). V was trimmed by 11 bases and J by 0 bases, leaving 14 bases between them. Germline lookup yields CDR1 MDHEN and CDR2 SYDVKM. The CDR3 consists of 14 residues. This CDR3 is CACTGPHSNQPQHF. The CDR3 bases are TGTGCCTGCACAGGGCCGCATAGCAATCAGCCCCAGCATTTT.

This clonotype has more than one count but fewer than ten. The rearrangement uses TRBV5-1 and TRBJ2-2; perhaps TRBD1 as D (6 bases). CDR1 is SGHRS and CDR2 is YFSETQ in the germline V gene. The CDR3 consists of 17 residues. V shed 2 bases and J shed 0 bases, with 14 bases lying between them. The CDR3 sequence is CASSLYPGHTNTGELFF. The CDR3, as DNA: TGCGCCAGCAGCTTATACCCGGGACATACGAACACCGGGGAGCTGTTTTTT.

As to this clonotype: One junction end disagrees with the germline gene, perhaps due to a read error. V and J are TRBV6-2 or TRBV6-3 and TRBJ1-3, with D possibly TRBD1 on 6 matching bases. Germline V gene lookup returns CDR1 MNHEY and CDR2 SVGEGT. The CDR3 runs 15 residues. This CDR3 is CPSSYSTGPGNTIYF. DNA for the CDR3: TGTCCCAGCAGTTACTCAACAGGGCCCGGAAACACCATATATTTT.

The chain couples TRBV13 to TRBJ2-3; no firm D call. V lost 5 bases to trimming and J lost 2 bases, with 17 bases between them. This CDR3 is built from 16 residues. Germline V lookup: CDR1 PRHDT, CDR2 FYEKMQ (reference sequence). In nucleotides, the CDR3 is TGTGCCAGCAGCCCCGATGGCCGACCTACCACAGATACGCAGTATTTT. Translated, it gives CASSPDGRPTTDTQYF.

This clonotype was recorded at least ten times. This chain uses TRBV12-3 or TRBV12-4 with TRBJ2-7, with 11 nucleotides matching TRBD1. V lost 7 bases, J lost 7 bases, and 9 bases stayed unmatched. The CDR3 has 14 residues. This chain's CDR3 is CASNGQGAIGEQYF. In DNA, the CDR3 is TGTGCCAGCAACGGACAGGGGGCGATTGGGGAGCAGTACTTC.

This clonotype was seen at least ten times. V gene TRBV7-9 combines with J gene TRBJ2-7; no clear D. V lost 5 bases, J lost 0 bases, and 11 bases lay in between. The CDR3 spans 14 residues. CDR1 and CDR2 (germline): SEHNR, FQNEAQ (reference sequence). CDR3 DNA sequence: TGTGCCAGCAGCGCTCGTTTCGTCTCCTACGAGCAGTACTTC. Protein: CASSARFVSYEQYF.

There are many counts of this clonotype. The chain has TRBV11-2 and TRBJ1-2; D is ambiguous. Germline loops: CDR1 SGHAT, CDR2 FQNNGV. The V end was cut by 1 base, the J end by 0 bases, with 12 bases between. This CDR3 has 16 amino acids. CDR3 residues: CASSLVSGGANYGYTF. CDR3 DNA sequence: TGTGCCAGCAGCTTAGTGTCCGGCGGAGCTAACTATGGCTACACCTTC.

The CDR3 coding sequence is TGTGCCAGCAGCCCCAGGAGGGGGGGATTTGAGGCGCAGTATTTT. This codes for CASSPRRGGFEAQYF. This chain connects TRBV9 to TRBJ2-3; possibly TRBD2 for D (7 bases). Trimming pared 4 bases from V and 10 bases from J, leaving 22 bases between. CDR1 and CDR2 (germline): SGDLS, YYNGEE. The CDR3 covers 15 residues.

The V gene is TRBV5-1, the J gene TRBJ2-3; TRBD2 agrees at 11 bases. The CDR3 contains 16 residues. Germline values: CDR1 SGHRS, CDR2 YFSETQ. Trimming at V came to 4 bases and at J to 7 bases, leaving 11 bases not matched to a gene. This CDR3 is CASSPGTSGDMNTQYF. CDR3 bases: TGCGCCAGCAGCCCCGGGACTAGCGGCGACATGAATACGCAGTATTTT.

This clonotype was recorded at least ten times. The chain carries TRBV28 and TRBJ1-5; D perhaps matches TRBD1 (5 bases). This CDR3 comprises 14 residues. CDR1 MDHEN and CDR2 SYDVKM come from the germline V gene. V gave up 5 bases and J gave up 8 bases, with 16 bases separating them. The CDR3 nucleotides read TGTGCCAGCAGTGCGCCGGGACCTACTAAGCCCCAGCATTTT. Translation: CASSAPGPTKPQHF. Variable domain in full (rest from reference TRBV28 and TRBJ1-5): DVKVTQSSRYLVKRTGEKVFLECVQDMDHENMFWYRQDPGLGLRLIYFSYDVKMKEKGDIPEGYSVSREKKERFSLILESASTNQTSMYLCASSAPGPTKPQHFGDGTRLSIL.

This clonotype was recorded a few times. The chain couples TRBV5-1 to TRBJ2-7; 12 positions match TRBD2. CDR1 SGHRS and CDR2 YFSETQ come from the germline V gene. CDR3 length: 16 amino acids. Losses at the gene ends were 2 bases for V and 4 bases for J; bases not matched to a gene: 7. The chain's CDR3 is CASSFLAGGDPYEQYF. The CDR3 DNA follows: TGCGCCAGCAGCTTTCTAGCGGGAGGGGATCCGTACGAGCAGTACTTC.

This clonotype has only a few counts. CDR3 bases: TGCAGCGTTGAAGATGACTTACCAGATACGCAGTATTTT. Its translation is CSVEDDLPDTQYF. The chain joins TRBV29-1 to TRBJ2-3, with D hard to call. The CDR3 consists of 13 residues. The V gene's germline CDR1 is SQVTM and CDR2 ANQGSEA. Trimming cost V 0 bases and J 4 bases, with 8 bases left between them.

This clonotype was detected a few times. This chain connects TRBV9 to TRBJ1-5; D possibly corresponds to TRBD1 (5 bases). Germline V CDR1 and CDR2: SGDLS, YYNGEE. The germline V and J ends were trimmed by 0 bases and 3 bases, with 10 bases remaining between them. The CDR3 length is 15 residues. CDR3 amino acids: CASSVGDSFNQPQHF. The CDR3 DNA reads TGTGCCAGCAGCGTAGGCGACAGCTTCAATCAGCCCCAGCATTTT.

The chain employs TRBV7-9 and TRBJ2-1, with 7 bases fitting TRBD1. The length of the CDR3 is 15 residues. The V gene's germline CDR1 is SEHNR and CDR2 FQNEAQ (reference sequence). Trimming took 2 bases from V and 4 from J; bases not matched to a gene: 5. The CDR3 region is CASSLYGTEYNEQFF. For the CDR3, the DNA is TGTGCCAGCAGCTTATATGGGACAGAATACAATGAGCAGTTCTTC.

V is TRBV29-1 and J is TRBJ1-1; D possibly corresponds to TRBD1 (5 bases). There are 13 residues in the CDR3. The germline V gene encodes CDR1 SQVTM and CDR2 ANQGSEA. Trimming stripped 8 bases from V and 3 bases from J, with 16 bases between. As DNA, the CDR3 is TGCAGCATTGCCGCGACAGAACACACTGAAGCTTTCTTT. It yields the protein CSIAATEHTEAFF.

This clonotype was recorded many times. The chain is built from TRBV9 and TRBJ1-5; TRBD1 matches 9 bases. CDR3 size: 15 residues. The junction had 5 bases not matched to a gene; V was cut back by 4 bases and J by 3 bases. Germline CDR1 SGDLS, CDR2 YYNGEE. In nucleotides, the CDR3 is TGTGCCAGCAGCCGGACAGGGGTCATCAATCAGCCCCAGCATTTT. Encoded protein: CASSRTGVINQPQHF.

The CDR3 DNA reads as TGTGCCAGCTCACCACCGACAGCTGGAAACACCATATATTTT. It encodes CASSPPTAGNTIYF. The chain employs TRBV18 and TRBJ1-3, with D perhaps matching TRBD1 (5 bases). Germline CDR1 KGHSH, CDR2 LQKENI. There are 14 residues in the CDR3. V shed 0 bases and J shed 2 bases, with 5 bases lying between them.

The chain's CDR3 is CASREIGTGVSPLHF. The DNA of the CDR3 is TGTGCCAGCAGGGAAATCGGGACAGGCGTTTCACCCCTCCACTTT. The J gene is TRBJ1-6, the V gene TRBV6-1; TRBD1 aligns across 8 bases. Germline CDR1 MNHNS, CDR2 SASEGT. The CDR3 has 15 amino acids. With V trimmed by 6 bases and J by 9 bases, 10 bases remained unmatched.

The V gene is TRBV11-2, the J gene TRBJ2-1; D perhaps matches TRBD2 (5 bases). Deletions cut 2 bases from V and 7 bases from J, with 12 bases between. The CDR3 extends over 14 amino acids. The germline CDR1 and CDR2 sequences are SGHAT and FQNNGV. This CDR3 reads CASSLTGWRNEQFF. As DNA, the CDR3 is TGTGCCAGCAGCTTAACGGGGTGGCGGAATGAGCAGTTCTTC.

In its sample, this clonotype was seen a few times. This chain uses TRBV7-2 with TRBJ1-1; no clear D. The CDR3 is 13 amino acids. V was cut by 4 bases and J by 7 bases, with 13 bases left in between. Germline V gene data show CDR1 as SGHTA and CDR2 as FQGNSA. The CDR3 region is CASSSPFEDEAFF. The CDR3 nucleotides are TGTGCCAGCAGCTCTCCCTTTGAAGATGAAGCTTTCTTT.

In its sample, this clonotype was seen a few times. The V and J genes are TRBV6-1 and TRBJ2-6; D may be TRBD1 (5 bases). CDR1 is MNHNS, CDR2 SASEGT, per germline. The CDR3 length is 14 residues. V was trimmed by 4 bases and J by 1 base, leaving 5 bases between them. The CDR3: CASSAGSGANVLTF. The CDR3 DNA reads as TGTGCCAGCAGTGCAGGGTCTGGGGCCAACGTCCTGACTTTC.

Remarks on this clonotype: A much larger clone lies a single base off, so this may be a read error. For the CDR3, the DNA is TGTGCCAGCAGTTCCCGTGGGAACTACAATGAGCAGTTCTTC. It encodes CASSSRGNYNEQFF. The rearrangement uses TRBV28 and TRBJ2-1; D is ambiguous. Germline CDR1 is MDHEN and CDR2 is SYDVKM. CDR3 length: 14 residues. With 4 bases removed from V and 3 bases from J, the gap between germline ends came to 10 bases.

This clonotype has ten or more counts. This chain connects TRBV6-1 to TRBJ2-7; no clear D. The germline V gene has CDR1 MNHNS and CDR2 SASEGT. The CDR3 loop spans 14 amino acids. V was shortened by 5 bases and J by 0 bases, with 11 bases between the two germline ends. CDR3 in DNA: TGTGCCAGCAGTCAGGTCCGGAGCTCCTACGAGCAGTACTTC. This translates into CASSQVRSSYEQYF.

This clonotype was picked up many times. The CDR3 region is CASSPQIVNTEAFF. The CDR3 nucleotides are TGTGCCAGCAGTCCTCAGATAGTGAACACTGAAGCTTTCTTT. The chain has TRBV28 and TRBJ1-1, with D unresolved. CDR3 length equals 14 residues. Germline loops: CDR1 MDHEN, CDR2 SYDVKM. Trimming left V 5 bases short and J 0 bases short, with 10 bases between.

Remarks on this clonotype: A read error is possible here, since a much larger clone lies one base away. The chain couples TRBV11-3 to TRBJ2-1, with 9 bases aligning to TRBD2. Trimming took 2 bases from V and 4 from J; bases not matched to a gene: 6. Germline values: CDR1 SGHNT, CDR2 YENEEA. The CDR3 is made up of 16 amino acids. CDR3 sequence (DNA): TGTGCCAGCAGCTTATGGACTAGCGAAAAGTACAATGAGCAGTTCTTC. Translation: CASSLWTSEKYNEQFF.

Ten or more counts support this clonotype. The chain couples TRBV5-6 to TRBJ2-3; 12 positions match TRBD2. The CDR3 is 17 amino acids. In germline, CDR1 is SGHDT, CDR2 YYEEEE. V trimming: 2 bases; J trimming: 3 bases; junction bases outside the gene matches: 7. The CDR3 DNA follows: TGTGCCAGCAGCTTACCCGTCCTAGCGGGAGGGACAGATACGCAGTATTTT. Protein product: CASSLPVLAGGTDTQYF.

V gene TRBV28 combines with J gene TRBJ1-6, with D perhaps TRBD1 (6 bases). V shed 8 bases and J shed 3 bases, with 14 bases lying between them. Germline values: CDR1 MDHEN, CDR2 SYDVKM. This CDR3 has 15 residues. The CDR3 region is CASGLDSFYNSPLHF. The CDR3 region has the DNA TGTGCCAGCGGGTTGGACAGTTTCTATAATTCACCCCTCCACTTT.

This clonotype was picked up a small number of times. The chain employs TRBV19 and TRBJ2-5; D gene uncertain. The germline CDR1 and CDR2 sequences are LNHDA and SQIVND (reference sequence). There are 14 residues in the CDR3. Between the trimmed V and J ends, which lost 3 bases and 1 base, there was a span of 9 bases. The CDR3 loop is CASSIFGGQETQYF. The CDR3 region has the DNA TGTGCCAGTAGTATTTTTGGCGGCCAAGAGACCCAGTACTTC.

This clonotype showed up just a few times. The chain recombines TRBV19 with TRBJ2-5, with 12 bases fitting TRBD2. Germline V gene data show CDR1 as LNHDA and CDR2 as SQIVND (reference sequence). The CDR3 has 14 residues. V trimming: 6 bases; J trimming: 9 bases; junction bases outside the gene matches: 8. The DNA for the CDR3 is TGTGCCAGTAGACCGACTAGCGGGAGAGCGGCCCAGTACTTC. Protein sequence: CASRPTSGRAAQYF.